These T cell receptor beta chains were read from a single sample in a study of blood T cells in healthy people across ages. TCRdb reanalysed the 5' RACE reads using MiXCR and keeps one entry per CDR3 protein. The data hold 600,000 or so distinct CDR3 sequences, with roughly 48% observed a single time. The sequenced sample was blood. These receptors were taken from a man at least 80 years old in good health. The CDR3 runs from the conserved cysteine through the conserved F or W. D genes are given only for firm matches. A clone size is listed for some rows: how often the clone was seen (once, few, many), or a class if it is expanded.

abundance: few; j_gene: TRBJ2-1; d_gene: TRBD1; v_gene: TRBV11-2; CDR3aa: CASSHAGQGFDEQFF; CDR3nt: TGTGCCAGCAGCCACGCGGGACAGGGTTTCGATGAGCAGTTCTTC
abundance: -; j_gene: TRBJ2-4; d_gene: TRBD1; v_gene: TRBV5-1; CDR3aa: CASSLVWGTGRLEEQYF; CDR3nt: TGCGCCAGCAGCTTGGTTTGGGGGACAGGGAGGCTTGAGGAGCAGTACTTC
abundance: -; j_gene: TRBJ2-3; d_gene: TRBD2; v_gene: TRBV9; CDR3aa: CASSALAGGPVTPDTQYF; CDR3nt: TGTGCCAGCAGCGCGTTAGCGGGGGGGCCCGTAACCCCAGATACGCAGTATTTT
abundance: -; j_gene: TRBJ2-3; d_gene: -; v_gene: TRBV2; CDR3aa: CASGVRPSTDTQYF; CDR3nt: TGTGCCAGCGGGGTCAGACCGAGCACAGATACGCAGTATTTT
abundance: few; j_gene: TRBJ2-1; d_gene: TRBD2; v_gene: TRBV27; CDR3aa: CASSFRSGSSGYNEQFF; CDR3nt: TGTGCCAGCAGTTTTCGTAGCGGGAGTTCTGGCTACAATGAGCAGTTCTTC
abundance: -; j_gene: TRBJ2-7; d_gene: TRBD1; v_gene: TRBV30; CDR3aa: CAWSGQGVNEQYF; CDR3nt: TGTGCCTGGAGTGGACAGGGGGTTAACGAGCAGTACTTC
abundance: -; j_gene: TRBJ1-2; d_gene: -; v_gene: TRBV12-1; CDR3aa: CASSPWTELNYGYTF; CDR3nt: TGTGCCAGCAGCCCCTGGACAGAGCTAAACTATGGCTACACCTTC
abundance: -; j_gene: TRBJ2-3; d_gene: TRBD2; v_gene: TRBV29-1; CDR3aa: CSVTNIAGGTDTQYF; CDR3nt: TGCAGCGTGACAAACATAGCGGGGGGCACAGATACGCAGTATTTT
abundance: -; j_gene: TRBJ1-5; d_gene: -; v_gene: TRBV7-9; CDR3aa: CASSSGGGPEPQHF; CDR3nt: TGTGCCAGCAGCTCCGGGGGAGGGCCGGAGCCCCAGCATTTT
abundance: -; j_gene: TRBJ2-7; d_gene: -; v_gene: TRBV3-1; CDR3aa: CASSHGATLSGEQYF; CDR3nt: TGTGCCAGCAGCCATGGGGCTACACTCTCGGGGGAGCAGTACTTC
abundance: -; j_gene: TRBJ2-7; d_gene: -; v_gene: TRBV7-2; CDR3aa: CASSLSSRGPYEQYF; CDR3nt: TGTGCCAGCAGCTTATCGAGCAGGGGCCCCTACGAGCAGTACTTC
abundance: few; j_gene: TRBJ2-7; d_gene: -; v_gene: TRBV5-4; CDR3aa: CASSGDRPIYEQYF; CDR3nt: TGTGCCAGCAGCGGAGACAGGCCCATCTACGAGCAGTACTTC
abundance: -; j_gene: TRBJ2-1; d_gene: TRBD2; v_gene: TRBV10-3; CDR3aa: CAINKQAGGPFEQFF; CDR3nt: TGTGCCATCAACAAACAAGCGGGAGGGCCTTTTGAGCAGTTCTTC
abundance: many; j_gene: TRBJ2-5; d_gene: -; v_gene: TRBV6-6; CDR3aa: CASSYPGGPGEVFWETQYF; CDR3nt: TGTGCCAGCAGTTACCCCGGGGGTCCGGGGGAGGTTTTTTGGGAGACCCAGTACTTC
abundance: -; j_gene: TRBJ1-6; d_gene: -; v_gene: TRBV7-9; CDR3aa: CASSFAGGSPLHF; CDR3nt: TGTGCCAGCAGCTTTGCAGGAGGTTCACCCCTCCACTTT
abundance: -; j_gene: TRBJ2-5; d_gene: -; v_gene: TRBV12-3/TRBV12-4; CDR3aa: CASSISGEETQYF; CDR3nt: TGTGCCAGCAGTATTTCAGGGGAAGAGACCCAGTACTTC
abundance: -; j_gene: TRBJ1-2; d_gene: -; v_gene: TRBV12-3/TRBV12-4; CDR3aa: CASSLADYGYTF; CDR3nt: TGTGCCAGCAGTTTAGCCGACTATGGCTACACCTTC
abundance: -; j_gene: TRBJ2-7; d_gene: TRBD1; v_gene: TRBV4-3; CDR3aa: CASSTTLAGGVYEQYF; CDR3nt: TGCGCCAGCAGCACAACGTTGGCAGGGGGCGTCTACGAGCAGTACTTC
abundance: -; j_gene: TRBJ1-4; d_gene: -; v_gene: TRBV5-1; CDR3aa: CASSLGRRDYEKLFF; CDR3nt: TGCGCCAGCAGCTTGGGTAGACGGGATTACGAAAAACTGTTTTTT
abundance: -; j_gene: TRBJ2-3; d_gene: TRBD1; v_gene: TRBV4-3; CDR3aa: CASSQDRGTGGPDTQYF; CDR3nt: TGCGCCAGCAGCCAAGATAGGGGGACAGGGGGCCCAGATACGCAGTATTTT
abundance: few; j_gene: TRBJ2-1; d_gene: TRBD2; v_gene: TRBV14; CDR3aa: CASSQAGLASRDEQFF; CDR3nt: TGTGCCAGCAGCCAAGCGGGACTAGCTTCTAGGGATGAGCAGTTCTTC
abundance: -; j_gene: TRBJ1-6; d_gene: -; v_gene: TRBV7-9; CDR3aa: CASSPSGSLLHF; CDR3nt: TGTGCCAGCAGCCCATCGGGATCACTCCTCCACTTT
abundance: -; j_gene: TRBJ2-7; d_gene: TRBD1; v_gene: TRBV27; CDR3aa: CASSPTTGTPYEQYF; CDR3nt: TGTGCCAGCAGTCCGACGACAGGGACCCCATACGAGCAGTACTTC
abundance: -; j_gene: TRBJ1-6; d_gene: -; v_gene: TRBV7-8; CDR3aa: CASSSRQGLGSPLHF; CDR3nt: TGTGCCAGCAGCTCGCGGCAGGGGTTGGGATCACCCCTCCACTTT
abundance: -; j_gene: TRBJ2-3; d_gene: -; v_gene: TRBV21-1; CDR3aa: CASSKGCTDTQYF; CDR3nt: TGTGCCAGCAGCAAAGGCTGCACAGATACGCAGTATTTT
abundance: -; j_gene: TRBJ2-3; d_gene: -; v_gene: TRBV6-5; CDR3aa: CASSYRGVDTQYF; CDR3nt: TGTGCCAGCAGTTACAGGGGTGTTGATACGCAGTATTTT
abundance: many; j_gene: TRBJ2-1; d_gene: TRBD2; v_gene: TRBV6-6; CDR3aa: CASSPLEGGSYNEQFF; CDR3nt: TGTGCCAGCAGTCCCCTTGAGGGAGGGTCCTACAATGAGCAGTTCTTC
abundance: -; j_gene: TRBJ2-1; d_gene: -; v_gene: TRBV7-2; CDR3aa: CASSLVGRGPEQFF; CDR3nt: TGTGCCAGCAGCTTAGTCGGTAGAGGTCCTGAGCAGTTCTTC
abundance: few; j_gene: TRBJ2-1; d_gene: -; v_gene: TRBV7-3; CDR3aa: CASSSGGSHNEQFF; CDR3nt: TGTGCCAGCAGCTCGGGGGGCAGCCACAATGAGCAGTTCTTC
abundance: -; j_gene: TRBJ1-5; d_gene: TRBD1; v_gene: TRBV19; CDR3aa: CASSIAENRGQPQHF; CDR3nt: TGTGCCAGTAGTATAGCTGAGAACAGGGGCCAGCCCCAGCATTTT
abundance: -; j_gene: TRBJ2-1; d_gene: TRBD2; v_gene: TRBV10-2; CDR3aa: CASTPTSGGNEQFF; CDR3nt: TGCGCCAGCACTCCGACTAGCGGGGGGAATGAGCAGTTCTTC
abundance: few; j_gene: TRBJ2-5; d_gene: -; v_gene: TRBV5-1; CDR3aa: CASSWDLRETQYF; CDR3nt: TGCGCCAGCAGCTGGGACCTAAGGGAGACCCAGTACTTC
abundance: few; j_gene: TRBJ1-1; d_gene: -; v_gene: TRBV6-5; CDR3aa: CASSRGGRVGTEAFF; CDR3nt: TGTGCCAGCAGCCGAGGGGGACGGGTGGGGACTGAAGCTTTCTTT
abundance: -; j_gene: TRBJ2-1; d_gene: TRBD2; v_gene: TRBV7-2; CDR3aa: CASSPTTSGGANEQFF; CDR3nt: TGTGCCAGCAGTCCAACGACTAGCGGGGGGGCGAATGAGCAGTTCTTC
abundance: -; j_gene: TRBJ2-1; d_gene: TRBD2; v_gene: TRBV4-1; CDR3aa: CASSAGLAGLGEQFF; CDR3nt: TGCGCCAGCAGCGCGGGGCTAGCGGGACTTGGTGAGCAGTTCTTC
abundance: few; j_gene: TRBJ2-1; d_gene: TRBD2; v_gene: TRBV29-1; CDR3aa: CSVEDRGHTSGSSYNEQFF; CDR3nt: TGCAGCGTTGAAGACCGAGGGCATACTAGCGGGAGCTCCTACAATGAGCAGTTCTTC
abundance: many; j_gene: TRBJ1-6; d_gene: -; v_gene: TRBV10-2; CDR3aa: CASSEGGFLSPLHF; CDR3nt: TGCGCCAGCAGTGAGGGAGGGTTTCTTTCACCCCTCCACTTT
abundance: many; j_gene: TRBJ2-3; d_gene: TRBD2; v_gene: TRBV6-6; CDR3aa: CASSFVAGGPPNTQYF; CDR3nt: TGTGCCAGCAGTTTCGTAGCGGGGGGGCCCCCAAATACGCAGTATTTT
abundance: -; j_gene: TRBJ2-7; d_gene: -; v_gene: TRBV7-2; CDR3aa: CASSFPGGPYEQYF; CDR3nt: TGTGCCAGCAGCTTTCCCGGGGGTCCCTACGAGCAGTACTTC
abundance: -; j_gene: TRBJ2-3; d_gene: TRBD2; v_gene: TRBV3-1; CDR3aa: CASSHGLDTDTQYF; CDR3nt: TGTGCCAGCAGCCATGGACTAGATACAGATACGCAGTATTTT
abundance: -; j_gene: TRBJ1-5; d_gene: -; v_gene: TRBV7-2; CDR3aa: CASSPQAGGDRPRHF; CDR3nt: TGTGCCAGCAGCCCTCAAGCGGGGGGGGATAGGCCCCGGCATTTT
abundance: few; j_gene: TRBJ2-5; d_gene: -; v_gene: TRBV15; CDR3aa: CATSRDVGGLETQYF; CDR3nt: TGTGCCACCAGCAGAGATGTAGGGGGTTTGGAGACCCAGTACTTC
abundance: -; j_gene: TRBJ2-7; d_gene: -; v_gene: TRBV5-1; CDR3aa: CASSLIEPPTYEQYF; CDR3nt: TGCGCCAGCAGCTTGATAGAACCACCGACCTACGAGCAGTACTTC
abundance: -; j_gene: TRBJ2-7; d_gene: TRBD2; v_gene: TRBV12-3/TRBV12-4; CDR3aa: CASSPPPPGGLFEQYF; CDR3nt: TGTGCCAGCAGTCCACCTCCCCCGGGGGGGCTTTTCGAGCAGTACTTC
abundance: -; j_gene: TRBJ2-1; d_gene: -; v_gene: TRBV20-1; CDR3aa: CSARLARSYNEQFF; CDR3nt: TGCAGTGCTAGGCTAGCAAGATCCTACAATGAGCAGTTCTTC